A single sample is the source of the 8 T cell receptor beta chains below, sequenced in a study of blood T cell repertoires in COVID-19. The table came from immunoSEQ multiplex PCR; TCRdb's copy has only in-frame clones and leaves some out. The table has some 150,000 clones, 84% seen once. Material: peripheral blood. These receptor sequences come from a woman in her sixties with acute or convalescent COVID-19.

The V call is TRBV25-1, the J call TRBJ1-1, with D uncertain. Trimming removed 6 bases at V and 0 bases at J, with 11 bases between. There are 14 residues in the CDR3. Germline-derived CDR1 and CDR2 are MGHDK and SYGVNS. The CDR3 DNA reads as TGTGCCAGCAGAACTACTTACATGAACACTGAAGCTTTCTTT. This sequence encodes CASRTTYMNTEAFF.

In the case of this clone: The sample carries other DNA sequences with the same CDR3. V is TRBV4-3 and J is TRBJ2-7; 8 bases are shared with TRBD2. Looked up from germline, CDR1 is LGHNA and CDR2 is YSLEER. This CDR3 spans 14 amino acids. V lost 0 bases to trimming and J lost 4 bases; unmatched junction nucleotides: 2. DNA for the CDR3: TGCGCCAGCAGCCAAGAAAGACTAGCGTACGAGCAGTACTTC. It yields the protein CASSQERLAYEQYF.

This clone was found a few times. The V gene is TRBV5-1, the J gene TRBJ1-4; 7 nucleotides match TRBD1. The CDR3 sequence is 13 residues long. V was pared by 0 bases and J by 11 bases, with 4 bases of the junction left unmatched. Germline CDR1 is SGHRS and CDR2 is YFSETQ. The CDR3 DNA is TGCGCCAGCAGCTTGGCCGAGACAGGGAAACTGTTTTTT. Translation gives CASSLAETGKLFF.

The CDR3 DNA follows: TGTGCCAGCAGCCTGACGGGTCCCGGGACAGGGGTCACTGAAGCTTTCTTT. This codes for CASSLTGPGTGVTEAFF. J is TRBJ1-1 and V is TRBV5-7, with 10 bases aligning to TRBD1. TRBV5-7 is an ORF for which the function is uncertain. Trimming removed 4 bases from V and 4 bases from J; junction bases left unmatched: 13. The CDR3 sequence is 17 residues long.

J is TRBJ1-4 and V is TRBV16; 11 nucleotides align to TRBD1. Germline CDR1 reads KGHSY; CDR2 reads FQNENV. The CDR3 is 17 amino acids. J gave up 8 bases and V 3 bases, and 11 bases lay outside the gene matches. CDR3 loop: CASSQSRDRGAQEKLFF. In DNA, the CDR3 is TGTGCCAGCAGCCAGTCCCGGGACAGGGGGGCCCAGGAAAAACTGTTTTTT.

The chain recombines TRBV28 with TRBJ2-7; 9 bases are a match to TRBD1. The CDR3 spans 14 residues. V dropped 6 bases and J dropped 0; count of bases not matched to a gene: 3. Germline-derived CDR1 and CDR2 are MDHEN and SYDVKM. CDR3: CASRRGQGSYEQYF. As DNA, the CDR3 is TGTGCCAGCAGGCGGGGACAGGGCTCCTACGAGCAGTACTTC.

This clone was seen a single time. The chain employs TRBV9 and TRBJ2-7, with D maybe TRBD2 (5 bases). V lost 0 bases, J lost 2 bases, and 12 bases lay in between. The CDR3 length is 15 residues. CDR1 is SGDLS, CDR2 YYNGEE, per germline. CDR3 sequence (DNA): TGTGCCAGCAGCGTAGGCCCGAGCGGTCCCTACGAGCAGTACTTC. Translated: CASSVGPSGPYEQYF.

V usage is TRBV7-9 and J usage is TRBJ2-2; 12 bases are a match to TRBD1. Germline lookup yields CDR1 SEHNR and CDR2 FQNEAQ (reference sequence). The CDR3 runs 18 residues. With 4 bases clipped from V and 4 bases from J, the junction kept 10 bases outside the gene matches. CDR3 in DNA: TGTGCCAGCAGCTCCCCGGGACAGGGGGCTGGGATCACCGGGGAGCTGTTTTTT. Encoded protein: CASSSPGQGAGITGELFF. The entire variable domain, with the rest obtained from reference TRBV7-9 and TRBJ2-2, is as follows: DTGVSQNPRHKITKRGQNVTFRCDPISEHNRLYWYRQTLGQGPEFLTYFQNEAQLEKSRLLSDRFSAERPKGSFSTLEIQRTEQGDSAMYLCASSSPGQGAGITGELFFGEGSRLTVL.